The rows below give T cell receptor beta chains drawn from one sample of a study of shared clonotypes between healthy human individuals. TCRdb's copy holds only in-frame clones and misses some; the assay was immunoSEQ multiplex PCR. The table has around 560,000 clones, 95% seen once. The sample consisted of naive CD8+ T cells sorted from blood. The receptors here all came from a woman in her thirties in good health. The CDR3 runs from the conserved cysteine through the conserved F or W. The D gene is left open where the match is weak. Clone size is not always given. Where it is, it says once, few, many or a class for expanded clones.

V	size	J	D	DNA	CDR3
TRBV28	NA	TRBJ2-7	TRBD1	TGTGCCAGCAGTCAAACAGGGGGCGCCGAGCAGTACTTC	CASSQTGGAEQYF
TRBV13	NA	TRBJ2-7	NA	TGTGCCAGCAGGATCACAGGTCAGTCCTACGAGCAGTACTTC	CASRITGQSYEQYF
TRBV28	NA	TRBJ2-3	NA	TGTGCCAGCAGTACAGATACGCAGTATTTT	CASSTDTQYF
TRBV28	NA	TRBJ1-5	NA	TGTGCCAGCAGTTTATTGCGGGGGTATAGCAATCAGCCCCAGCATTTT	CASSLLRGYSNQPQHF
TRBV27	NA	TRBJ2-2	TRBD1	TGTGCCAGCAGTTTACAGGGGGCAGGTGGGACCGGGGAGCTGTTTTTT	CASSLQGAGGTGELFF
TRBV30	NA	TRBJ2-5	TRBD2	TGTGCCTGGAGTTTGGGGGGAGGGGAGACCCAGTACTTC	CAWSLGGGETQYF
TRBV28	NA	TRBJ2-7	TRBD2	TGTGCCAGTACCGAAGCGGGAGAGGGCTACGAGCAGTACTTC	CASTEAGEGYEQYF
TRBV27	NA	TRBJ2-7	TRBD2	TGTGCCAGCAGTTTGGGACTAGCGGGAGTCGGCGAGCAGTACTTC	CASSLGLAGVGEQYF
TRBV6-6	NA	TRBJ2-2	NA	TGTGCCAGCATCCCGAGCGGTCAGAACACCGGGGAGCTGTTTTTT	CASIPSGQNTGELFF
TRBV7-6	NA	TRBJ2-6	NA	TGTGCCAGCAGCTCCCTAGGGGGGGGCGCGTCTGGGGCCAACGTCCTGACTTTC	CASSSLGGGASGANVLTF
TRBV5-6	NA	TRBJ2-7	TRBD1	TGTGCCAGCAGCTCCAACTCTGACAGGGGTCACTACGAGCAGTACTTC	CASSSNSDRGHYEQYF
TRBV6-1	NA	TRBJ2-1	NA	TGTGCCAGCAGTACGGGCAATGAGCAGTTCTTC	CASSTGNEQFF
TRBV13	once	TRBJ2-7	NA	TGTGCCAGCAGCTTAGGGACAGTCTACGAGCAGTACTTC	CASSLGTVYEQYF
TRBV27	NA	TRBJ2-1	TRBD2	TGTGCCAGCACGGCGGGAGGATCCTACAATGAGCAGTTCTTC	CASTAGGSYNEQFF